The present T cell receptor beta chain was sequenced within a study of blood T cells in healthy people across ages. A second PCR, run for about 6 to 11 cycles, used a sample-barcoded 5' primer plus a J-beta primer mix. All cDNA molecules were each tagged by a template-switch adaptor with 12 random nucleotides. Via MiXCR, TCRdb re-called the 5' RACE reads, giving one row per CDR3 protein. The sample holds a few hundred thousand distinct CDR3 sequences, roughly a quarter seen once. Trimming shortened V by 4 bases and J by 1 base, and 13 bases separated the two germline ends. CDR1 is MNHNS and CDR2 is SASEGT in the germline V gene. CDR3 length: 15 residues. These records were also assigned to another study, of T cells of mothers and their children.

The specimen was blood. The rearrangement links TRBV6-1 to TRBJ1-1; tentatively, D is TRBD1 (6 bases). The origin of this receptor is a boy between 2 and 10 years old in good health. CDR3 residues: CASSGVRGGNTEAFF. In DNA form, the CDR3 reads TGTGCCAGCAGTGGCGTTAGAGGGGGGAACACTGAAGCTTTCTTT.